A selection of T cell receptor beta chains follows, all from one sample in a study of beta chain features in type 1 diabetes. Profiled with immunoSEQ multiplex PCR; TCRdb holds only in-frame clones, not every one. Of some 330,000 clones in the sample, about 10% are singletons; the top ten hold over 0.015%. The sample was naive CD4+ T cells from blood. These receptors were collected from a woman aged 25 to 39 in good health. Both conserved end residues are trimmed from each CDR3. The D gene is left open where the match is weak. Only part of the rows carry a size: once, few, many, or a class if the clone is expanded.

clone size: .; CDR3 length: 15; D gene: TRBD2; V gene: TRBV5-1; CDR3 protein: ASSQLAGGRSYNEQF
clone size: few; CDR3 length: 13; D gene: TRBD2; V gene: TRBV14; CDR3 protein: ASSQVASGRETQY
clone size: .; CDR3 length: 12; D gene: .; V gene: TRBV28; CDR3 protein: ASSLLQGSYEQY
clone size: few; CDR3 length: 12; D gene: .; V gene: TRBV7-9; CDR3 protein: ASSLYPGNTEAF
clone size: few; CDR3 length: 15; D gene: TRBD1; V gene: TRBV6-1; CDR3 protein: ASSEPLGQASNYGYT
clone size: .; CDR3 length: 13; D gene: TRBD2; V gene: TRBV28; CDR3 protein: ASSYGSGTDNEQF
clone size: few; CDR3 length: 15; D gene: TRBD2; V gene: TRBV7-2; CDR3 protein: ASSLGWLAGARNEQF
clone size: few; CDR3 length: 18; D gene: TRBD2; V gene: TRBV30; CDR3 protein: AWSNKILAGARLGSYEQY
clone size: .; CDR3 length: 14; D gene: .; V gene: TRBV9; CDR3 protein: ASSVVARGRENEQF
clone size: few; CDR3 length: 13; D gene: TRBD2; V gene: TRBV6-5; CDR3 protein: ASTTEREGTHEQY
clone size: .; CDR3 length: 13; D gene: .; V gene: TRBV19; CDR3 protein: ASSKWGAGTGELF
clone size: .; CDR3 length: 12; D gene: TRBD1; V gene: TRBV5-4; CDR3 protein: ASTDRTLGTEAF
clone size: .; CDR3 length: 14; D gene: .; V gene: TRBV27; CDR3 protein: ASSFRITGSYTEAF
clone size: .; CDR3 length: 11; D gene: .; V gene: TRBV5-1; CDR3 protein: ASSLGQRETQY
clone size: .; CDR3 length: 10; D gene: TRBD1; V gene: TRBV28; CDR3 protein: ASRQYRGEQF
clone size: .; CDR3 length: 13; D gene: TRBD1; V gene: TRBV9; CDR3 protein: ASSGTGGDTGELF
clone size: .; CDR3 length: 12; D gene: TRBD2; V gene: TRBV9; CDR3 protein: ASSSGLVPDTQY
clone size: .; CDR3 length: 12; D gene: .; V gene: TRBV7-3; CDR3 protein: ASRGGLPTDTQY
clone size: few; CDR3 length: 10; D gene: .; V gene: TRBV5-4; CDR3 protein: ASSLAATEQF
clone size: .; CDR3 length: 12; D gene: .; V gene: TRBV28; CDR3 protein: ASSGHPNTGELF
clone size: .; CDR3 length: 15; D gene: TRBD1; V gene: TRBV5-1; CDR3 protein: ASSFLRDSMENTEAF
clone size: .; CDR3 length: 17; D gene: .; V gene: TRBV21-1; CDR3 protein: ASSKDLGGLAGEQETQY
clone size: .; CDR3 length: 12; D gene: .; V gene: TRBV28; CDR3 protein: ASSLRVRVQPQH
clone size: .; CDR3 length: 16; D gene: TRBD2; V gene: TRBV7-2; CDR3 protein: ASSFLGLAGGNTGELF
clone size: .; CDR3 length: 12; D gene: .; V gene: TRBV28; CDR3 protein: ASSLGQPNQPQH
clone size: .; CDR3 length: 11; D gene: .; V gene: TRBV5-1; CDR3 protein: ASSSPTGNGYT
clone size: .; CDR3 length: 12; D gene: .; V gene: TRBV9; CDR3 protein: ASSLRQDSTEAF
clone size: .; CDR3 length: 13; D gene: .; V gene: TRBV5-1; CDR3 protein: ASSELGQGVYGYT
clone size: few; CDR3 length: 12; D gene: TRBD2; V gene: TRBV28; CDR3 protein: ASRREGGSYEQY
clone size: .; CDR3 length: 13; D gene: TRBD1; V gene: TRBV6-5; CDR3 protein: ASSYSGQGRQPQH
clone size: .; CDR3 length: 13; D gene: TRBD2; V gene: TRBV7-2; CDR3 protein: ASSLDGLGTDTQY
clone size: few; CDR3 length: 10; D gene: .; V gene: TRBV28; CDR3 protein: ASSVQGPGYT
clone size: few; CDR3 length: 13; D gene: TRBD1; V gene: TRBV5-4; CDR3 protein: ASSDGTGGFYEQY
clone size: few; CDR3 length: 13; D gene: TRBD1; V gene: TRBV25-1; CDR3 protein: ASSDWSGGSYEQY
clone size: .; CDR3 length: 12; D gene: .; V gene: TRBV7-2; CDR3 protein: ASSFSGGYNEQF
clone size: .; CDR3 length: 14; D gene: TRBD1; V gene: TRBV7-2; CDR3 protein: ASSHRRTGDSYEQY
clone size: .; CDR3 length: 14; D gene: TRBD1; V gene: TRBV5-4; CDR3 protein: ASSPQINTGAYEQY
clone size: few; CDR3 length: 16; D gene: .; V gene: TRBV11-2; CDR3 protein: ASSLDRTGLGSYNEQF
clone size: few; CDR3 length: 13; D gene: .; V gene: TRBV2; CDR3 protein: ASSEVAGLNYGYT
clone size: few; CDR3 length: 12; D gene: TRBD1; V gene: TRBV7-2; CDR3 protein: ASSRGQEAYEQY
clone size: few; CDR3 length: 12; D gene: TRBD1; V gene: TRBV23-1; CDR3 protein: ASSLDREDQPQH
clone size: .; CDR3 length: 12; D gene: .; V gene: TRBV28; CDR3 protein: ASSQPPEYNEQF
clone size: .; CDR3 length: 12; D gene: .; V gene: TRBV7-3; CDR3 protein: ASSSGGWQETQY
clone size: .; CDR3 length: 14; D gene: TRBD1; V gene: TRBV18; CDR3 protein: ASSQMTGSGANVLT
clone size: few; CDR3 length: 13; D gene: TRBD1; V gene: TRBV7-2; CDR3 protein: ASSSAGGSAETQY
clone size: .; CDR3 length: 11; D gene: .; V gene: TRBV5-1; CDR3 protein: ASSLEPGYGYT
clone size: few; CDR3 length: 15; D gene: TRBD2; V gene: TRBV27; CDR3 protein: ASSLPGLAGASDTQY
clone size: .; CDR3 length: 11; D gene: TRBD1; V gene: TRBV9; CDR3 protein: ASSVVRQGEQY
clone size: few; CDR3 length: 17; D gene: .; V gene: TRBV4-1; CDR3 protein: ASSQGTASLTLAKNIQY
clone size: few; CDR3 length: 13; D gene: TRBD2; V gene: TRBV7-2; CDR3 protein: ASSLAGLATETQY
clone size: few; CDR3 length: 13; D gene: .; V gene: TRBV5-6; CDR3 protein: ASSLGGQGNGIQY
clone size: few; CDR3 length: 11; D gene: .; V gene: TRBV19; CDR3 protein: ASGRKGTGELF
clone size: .; CDR3 length: 13; D gene: .; V gene: TRBV4-3; CDR3 protein: ASSQGRQGGYGYT
clone size: few; CDR3 length: 11; D gene: .; V gene: TRBV30; CDR3 protein: AWSVSYYNEQF
clone size: few; CDR3 length: 12; D gene: .; V gene: TRBV6-1; CDR3 protein: ASLPGDSGNTIY